The 14 T cell receptor beta chains presented below share a single source sample, sequenced in a study of response to subunit inactivated influenza vaccine. A single record per CDR3 protein comes from TCRdb applying MiXCR to the RT-PCR reads. The sample records under 950,000 distinct CDR3 sequences, less than 25% being singletons. The source material was PBMCs from blood, sampled approximately 5 days after vaccination. These receptors all come from a middle-aged man who received an inactivated influenza vaccine.

This clonotype was observed at least ten times. The chain has TRBV7-6 and TRBJ1-4; the D is unclear. CDR3 length: 15 residues. V lost 1 base and J 7 bases, leaving 13 bases between the germline ends. The germline V gene has CDR1 SGHVS and CDR2 FNYEAQ. CDR3 bases: TGTGCCAGCAGCTTAGATAACAGCTTGGTTGAAAAACTGTTTTTT. Translating it yields CASSLDNSLVEKLFF.

This clonotype has a single count. The gene calls are TRBV5-1 and TRBJ2-5, with 7 bases matching TRBD1. The CDR3 covers 15 residues. Unmatched junction bases numbered 7, after V lost 4 bases and J lost 1 base. The V gene's germline CDR1 is SGHRS and CDR2 YFSETQ. This chain's CDR3 is CASSTGTGVQETQYF. DNA of the CDR3: TGCGCCAGCAGCACGGGAACAGGGGTCCAAGAGACCCAGTACTTC.

The J gene is TRBJ2-7, the V gene TRBV14; D gene uncertain. Trimming left V 6 bases short and J 3 bases short, with 18 bases between. From germline, CDR1 is SGHDN and CDR2 FVKESK. The CDR3 consists of 15 residues. CDR3 bases: TGTGCCAGCAGTGAAGTAGGACGGAATGTCTACGAGCAGTACTTC. The encoded protein is CASSEVGRNVYEQYF.

The V call is TRBV12-3 or TRBV12-4, the J call TRBJ2-2; TRBD2 agrees at 10 bases. After removal of 5 bases from V and 1 base from J, the junction contained 13 bases not matched to a gene. The CDR3 is made up of 19 amino acids. CDR3 residues: CASSPRYSSGSENTGELFF. Written as DNA, the CDR3 is TGTGCCAGCAGTCCAAGGTATTCTAGCGGGAGTGAGAACACCGGGGAGCTGTTTTTT.

This clonotype was seen only a few times. V gene TRBV5-5 combines with J gene TRBJ2-3, with D possibly called TRBD1 or TRBD2 (6 bases each). From germline, CDR1 is SGHKS and CDR2 YYEKEE (reference sequence). This CDR3 region has 13 residues. Trimming removed 6 bases at V and 5 bases at J, with 13 bases between. The CDR3 nucleotides are TGTGCCAGCAAAAGGGGGGCAGAAGATACGCAGTATTTT. As protein: CASKRGAEDTQYF.

Ten or more counts support this clonotype. This rearrangement joins TRBV20-1 to TRBJ1-5, with D maybe TRBD1 (5 bases). The CDR3 has 12 residues. Trimming removed 5 bases at V and 4 bases at J, with 9 bases between. Germline V gene lookup returns CDR1 DFQATT and CDR2 SNEGSKA (reference sequence). The CDR3 nucleotides read TGCAGTGCTTTGGGGACGAATCAGCCCCAGCATTTT. Translated: CSALGTNQPQHF.

The chain couples TRBV7-2 to TRBJ2-5, with D possibly TRBD2 on 5 matching bases. Germline CDR1 is SGHTA and CDR2 is FQGNSA. Trimming cost V 1 base and J 1 base, with 10 bases left between them. This CDR3 is built from 15 residues. CDR3 nucleotides: TGTGCCAGCAGCTTAGGAGGGCAGATCCAAGAGACCCAGTACTTC. Translating it yields CASSLGGQIQETQYF.

In its sample, this clonotype was seen a few times. This sequence joins TRBV6-1 and TRBJ2-3, with 12 bases fitting TRBD2. The CDR3 is 15 amino acids. The ends lost 6 bases at V and 6 bases at J; junction bases unmatched: 7. CDR1 and CDR2 from the germline V gene are MNHNS and SASEGT. The CDR3 bases are TGTGCCAGCAGAAGAACTAGCGGGGGGCGGGATACGCAGTATTTT. Translating gives CASRRTSGGRDTQYF.

This clonotype was picked up a small number of times. V usage is TRBV29-1 and J usage is TRBJ2-5; TRBD1 matches 9 bases. The germline CDR1 and CDR2 sequences are SQVTM and ANQGSEA. This CDR3 is built from 13 residues. Trimming cost V 4 bases and J 5 bases; bases outside gene matches: 5. This chain's CDR3 is CSVAGQGYETQYF. As DNA, the CDR3 is TGCAGCGTTGCGGGACAGGGCTACGAGACCCAGTACTTC. The entire variable domain, with the rest obtained from reference TRBV29-1 and TRBJ2-5, is as follows: SAVISQKPSRDICQRGTSLTIQCQVDSQVTMMFWYRQQPGQSLTLIATANQGSEATYESGFVIDKFPISRPNLTFSTLTVSNMSPEDSSIYLCSVAGQGYETQYFGPGTRLLVL.

This clonotype was recorded a few times. The V gene is TRBV7-2, the J gene TRBJ2-7; 9 bases align to TRBD2. Germline trimming cut 2 bases from V and 2 bases from J; bases unmatched to any gene: 4. The CDR3 sequence is 15 residues long. Germline-derived CDR1 and CDR2 are SGHTA and FQGNSA. The CDR3 reads CASSLQAGGTYEQYF. The CDR3, as DNA: TGTGCCAGCAGCTTACAAGCGGGGGGCACCTACGAGCAGTACTTC.

The V call is TRBV5-1, the J call TRBJ2-7; tentative D call: TRBD1 (6 bases). CDR3 size: 14 residues. The ends were cut back, 0 bases at V and 3 bases at J, with 10 bases in the middle. Germline V gene data show CDR1 as SGHRS and CDR2 as YFSETQ. The CDR3 region has the DNA TGCGCCAGCAGCTTGGCGGGACACAACTACGAGCAGTACTTC. Amino acids: CASSLAGHNYEQYF.

This clonotype showed up just a few times. The genes are TRBV4-3 and TRBJ2-7; D may be TRBD1 or TRBD2 (6 bases each). CDR1 LGHNA and CDR2 YSLEER come from the germline V gene. The CDR3 consists of 17 residues. V gave up 1 base and J gave up 1 base, with 17 bases separating them. Written as DNA, the CDR3 is TGCGCCAGCAGCCAAGGATTTTGGGGGGCGCAGTCCTACGAGCAGTACTTC. Amino acid sequence: CASSQGFWGAQSYEQYF.

J is TRBJ2-6 and V is TRBV4-1; D remains unclear. Germline lookup yields CDR1 MGHRA and CDR2 YSYEKL. Trimming pared 0 bases from V and 1 base from J, leaving 10 bases between. The CDR3 sequence is 17 residues long. The CDR3, as DNA: TGCGCCAGCAGCCAAGATAGGTGGGGATCTGGGGCCAACGTCCTGACTTTC. The encoded protein is CASSQDRWGSGANVLTF.

On this clonotype itself: At one boundary the junction diverges from the germline segment, which might be a read error. The chain couples TRBV7-9 to TRBJ1-2; D unresolved. The CDR3 length is 11 residues. Per the germline V gene, CDR1 is SEHNR and CDR2 is FQNEAQ (reference sequence). The DNA of the CDR3 is TGTGTCAGCAACCTCAACGACGGCTACACCTTC. This gives the protein CVSNLNDGYTF. Variable domain in full (rest from reference TRBV7-9 and TRBJ1-2): DTGVSQNPRHKITKRGQNVTFRCDPISEHNRLYWYRQTLGQGPEFLTYFQNEAQLEKSRLLSDRFSAERPKGSFSTLEIQRTEQGDSAMYLCVSNLNDGYTFGSGTRLTVV.